Presented here are 17 T cell receptor beta chains from one specimen sequenced in a study of cytomegalovirus exposure and HLA in healthy donors. The PCR used 60 Vbeta and 13 Jbeta primers. The data were produced by immunoSEQ multiplex PCR, yet TCRdb's version contains in-frame clones alone and is incomplete. The sample includes fewer than 200,000 clones, roughly 87% seen only once; the top ten take less than 0.3%. The sample was PBMCs. Receptors originate from a girl younger than two in good health and CMV-seronegative.

Notes on this clone: Likely a read error: the CDR3 ends without its conserved phenylalanine or tryptophan. The chain uses TRBV20-1 and TRBJ2-7; D remains unclear. With 0 bases removed from V and 7 bases from J, the gap between germline ends came to 7 bases. CDR3 length equals 11 residues. CDR1 is DFQATT, CDR2 SNEGSKA, per germline (reference sequence). CDR3 protein: CSARDVGEQYL. Written as DNA, the CDR3 is TGCAGTGCTAGAGATGTAGGAGAGCAGTACCTC.

The CDR3 nucleotides are TGTGCCTGGAGTGTAGCAGGTCCCGAAAATCAGCCCCAGCATTTT. Its translation is CAWSVAGPENQPQHF. The V gene is TRBV30, the J gene TRBJ1-5; D is unresolved. This CDR3 is 15 amino acids long. Germline values: CDR1 GTSNPN, CDR2 SVGIG (reference sequence). The V end was cut by 0 bases, the J end by 4 bases, with 13 bases between.

V is TRBV2 and J is TRBJ2-3; TRBD1 agrees at 9 bases. The germline V gene has CDR1 SNHLY and CDR2 FYNNEI. The length of the CDR3 is 15 residues. The ends lost 2 bases at V and 1 base at J; junction bases unmatched: 1. The chain's CDR3 is CASSEWTGGTDTQYF. The CDR3 DNA follows: TGTGCCAGCAGTGAATGGACAGGGGGCACAGATACGCAGTATTTT. The full variable domain, its missing parts supplied by reference TRBV2 and TRBJ2-3, is EPEVTQTPSHQVTQMGQEVILRCVPISNHLYFYWYRQILGQKVEFLVSFYNNEISEKSEIFDDQFSVERPDGSNFTLKIRSTKLEDSAMYFCASSEWTGGTDTQYFGPGTRLTVL.

This clone appeared once. The chain recombines TRBV6-1 with TRBJ1-4; D remains ambiguous. CDR1 and CDR2 from the germline V gene are MNHNS and SASEGT. The CDR3 totals 14 residues. V lost 7 bases to trimming and J lost 0 bases, with 9 bases between them. CDR3 sequence (DNA): TGTGCCAGCATAGCACATACAACTAATGAAAAACTGTTTTTT. It encodes CASIAHTTNEKLFF.

The chain employs TRBV5-4 and TRBJ1-2; the match to TRBD1 covers 8 bases. Trimming cost V 4 bases and J 7 bases; bases outside gene matches: 3. The germline CDR1 and CDR2 sequences are SGHNT and YYREEE (reference sequence). CDR3 length equals 12 residues. In DNA form, the CDR3 reads TGTGCCAGCAGCCCTGACAGGGGTGGCTACACCTTC. Protein product: CASSPDRGGYTF.

The chain employs TRBV7-9 and TRBJ2-5, with D possibly matching TRBD1 (5 bases). The J call may be faulty, since TRBJ2-7 better matches the DNA end. CDR1 SEHNR and CDR2 FQNEAQ come from the germline V gene (reference sequence). CDR3 size: 13 residues. CDR3 protein: CASSDQGPYEQYF. For the CDR3, the DNA is TGTGCCAGCAGCGACCAGGGTCCCTACGAGCAGTACTTC.

The genes are TRBV5-8 and TRBJ2-6, with a weak D call TRBD2 (5 bases). The V gene's germline CDR1 is SGHTS and CDR2 YDEGEE. This CDR3 has 17 residues. V shed 1 base and J shed 2 bases, with 13 bases lying between them. The CDR3 region is CASSLYRGGTGANVLTF. The CDR3 bases are TGTGCCAGCAGCTTGTATCGGGGTGGGACTGGGGCCAACGTCCTGACTTTC.

The V and J genes are TRBV6-5 and TRBJ2-3; TRBD2 matches at 9 bases. Per germline, CDR1 MNHEY and CDR2 SVGAGI. CDR3 length: 15 residues. Germline trimming cut 4 bases from V and 3 bases from J; bases unmatched to any gene: 5. This chain's CDR3 is CASSFIAGATDTQYF. The CDR3 DNA follows: TGTGCCAGCAGTTTTATAGCGGGAGCGACAGATACGCAGTATTTT.

The chain employs TRBV9 and TRBJ2-1, with 7 positions matching TRBD1. The trim removed 4 bases at V and 2 bases at J, leaving 9 bases unmatched. CDR3 length equals 16 residues. Germline V CDR1 and CDR2: SGDLS, YYNGEE. CDR3 residues: CASSSFRGSAYNEQFF. CDR3 coding DNA: TGTGCCAGCAGCTCATTCAGGGGGAGCGCCTACAATGAGCAGTTCTTC.

The chain recombines TRBV29-1 with TRBJ2-7; a possible D gene is TRBD1 (6 bases). Trimming removed 3 bases at V and 4 bases at J, with 16 bases between. CDR1 and CDR2 from the germline V gene are SQVTM and ANQGSEA. This CDR3 spans 14 amino acids. The CDR3 sequence is CSVEGPGTPYEQYF. The CDR3 coding sequence is TGCAGCGTTGAGGGTCCCGGGACACCTTACGAGCAGTACTTC.

V is TRBV6-5 and J is TRBJ2-7, with 7 bases that match TRBD1. The trim removed 0 bases at V and 1 base at J, leaving 3 bases unmatched. Per the germline V gene, CDR1 is MNHEY and CDR2 is SVGAGI. CDR3 size: 15 residues. The CDR3 loop is CASSYSRQGSYEQYF. In nucleotides, the CDR3 is TGTGCCAGCAGTTACTCCCGACAGGGATCCTACGAGCAGTACTTC.

This chain uses TRBV29-1 with TRBJ2-7; possible D gene TRBD2, 6 bases. The V gene lost 3 bases and the J gene lost 7 bases, with 10 bases spanning the gap. Germline values: CDR1 SQVTM, CDR2 ANQGSEA. This CDR3 is built from 11 residues. This CDR3 is CSVEAGREQYF. In DNA, the CDR3 is TGCAGCGTTGAGGCGGGGAGGGAGCAGTACTTC.

The chain carries TRBV10-3 and TRBJ2-7, with TRBD1 identical over 8 bases. After removal of 6 bases from V and 5 bases from J, the junction contained 9 bases not matched to a gene. The CDR3 is 14 amino acids. Germline-derived CDR1 and CDR2 are ENHRY and SYGVKD. The CDR3 DNA sequence: TGTGCCATCAGGGACAGGGTTCCCGGGGACGAGCAGTACTTC. It encodes CAIRDRVPGDEQYF.

This clone was seen more than once but under ten times. This chain connects TRBV27 to TRBJ2-7; D is possibly TRBD1 (5 bases). V dropped 0 bases and J dropped 1 base, with 13 bases sitting between them. The germline CDR1 and CDR2 sequences are MNHEY and SMNVEV (reference sequence). CDR3 size: 16 residues. CDR3 amino acids: CASSLSIGAPSYEQYF. CDR3 bases: TGTGCCAGCAGTTTATCGATAGGGGCCCCTTCCTACGAGCAGTACTTC.

CDR3: CASSMDRLNTEAFF. CDR3 nucleotides: TGTGCCAGTAGTATGGACAGATTGAACACTGAAGCTTTCTTT. The J gene is TRBJ1-1, the V gene TRBV19, with D perhaps TRBD1 (6 bases). CDR1 is LNHDA, CDR2 SQIVND, per germline (reference sequence). Deletions cut 3 bases from V and 0 bases from J, with 8 bases between. The length of the CDR3 is 14 residues.

This chain joins TRBV6-5 and TRBJ2-3; D perhaps matches TRBD1 (5 bases). This CDR3 spans 14 amino acids. The germline CDR1 and CDR2 sequences are MNHEY and SVGAGI. Trimming took 5 bases from V and 1 from J, leaving 10 bases between them. CDR3 in amino acids: CASSPGRRTDTQYF. CDR3 sequence (DNA): TGTGCCAGCAGTCCAGGGCGTCGCACAGATACGCAGTATTTT.

J is TRBJ2-7 and V is TRBV18, with 7 bases that match TRBD2. This CDR3 region has 14 residues. J gave up 3 bases and V 3 bases, and 5 bases lay outside the gene matches. Germline V gene data show CDR1 as KGHSH and CDR2 as LQKENI. The chain's CDR3 is CASSPRAGVYEQYF. Written as DNA, the CDR3 is TGTGCCAGCTCACCTAGGGCGGGGGTCTACGAGCAGTACTTC.